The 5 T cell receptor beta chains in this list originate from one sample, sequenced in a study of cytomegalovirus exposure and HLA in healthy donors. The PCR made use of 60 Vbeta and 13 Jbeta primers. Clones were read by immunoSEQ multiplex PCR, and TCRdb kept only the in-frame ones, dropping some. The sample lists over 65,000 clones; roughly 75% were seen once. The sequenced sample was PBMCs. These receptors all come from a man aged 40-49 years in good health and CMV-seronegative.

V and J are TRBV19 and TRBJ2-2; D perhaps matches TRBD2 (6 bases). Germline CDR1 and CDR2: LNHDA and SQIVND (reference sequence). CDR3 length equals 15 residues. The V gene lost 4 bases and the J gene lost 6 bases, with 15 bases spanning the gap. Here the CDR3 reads CASSKEGRLAGELFF. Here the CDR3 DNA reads TGTGCCAGTAGTAAGGAGGGCCGACTCGCCGGGGAGCTGTTTTTT.

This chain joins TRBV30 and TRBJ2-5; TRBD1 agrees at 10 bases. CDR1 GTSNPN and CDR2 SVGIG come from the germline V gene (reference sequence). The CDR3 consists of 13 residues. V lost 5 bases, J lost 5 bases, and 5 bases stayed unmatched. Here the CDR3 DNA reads TGTGCCTGGGGACAGGGGGGGGGCGAGACCCAGTACTTC. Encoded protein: CAWGQGGGETQYF.

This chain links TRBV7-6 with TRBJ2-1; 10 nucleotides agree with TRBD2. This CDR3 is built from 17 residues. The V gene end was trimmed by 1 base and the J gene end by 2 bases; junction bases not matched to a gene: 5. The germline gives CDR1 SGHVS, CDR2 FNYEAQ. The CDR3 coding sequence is TGTGCCAGCAGCTTAGAACTAGCGGGATATACCTACAATGAGCAGTTCTTC. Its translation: CASSLELAGYTYNEQFF.

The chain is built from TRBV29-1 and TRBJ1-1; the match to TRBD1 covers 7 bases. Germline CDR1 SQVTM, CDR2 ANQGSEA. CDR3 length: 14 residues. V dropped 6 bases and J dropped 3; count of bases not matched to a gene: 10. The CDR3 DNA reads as TGCAGCGTACAGGGGAGGAGATCGGACACTGAAGCTTTCTTT. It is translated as CSVQGRRSDTEAFF.

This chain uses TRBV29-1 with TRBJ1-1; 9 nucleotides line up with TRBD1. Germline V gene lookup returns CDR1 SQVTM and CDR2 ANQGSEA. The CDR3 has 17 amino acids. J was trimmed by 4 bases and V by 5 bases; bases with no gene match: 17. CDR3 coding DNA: TGCAGCGTTTATAGAGCGGGGACAGGGACCTTGGGCACTGAAGCTTTCTTT. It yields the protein CSVYRAGTGTLGTEAFF.